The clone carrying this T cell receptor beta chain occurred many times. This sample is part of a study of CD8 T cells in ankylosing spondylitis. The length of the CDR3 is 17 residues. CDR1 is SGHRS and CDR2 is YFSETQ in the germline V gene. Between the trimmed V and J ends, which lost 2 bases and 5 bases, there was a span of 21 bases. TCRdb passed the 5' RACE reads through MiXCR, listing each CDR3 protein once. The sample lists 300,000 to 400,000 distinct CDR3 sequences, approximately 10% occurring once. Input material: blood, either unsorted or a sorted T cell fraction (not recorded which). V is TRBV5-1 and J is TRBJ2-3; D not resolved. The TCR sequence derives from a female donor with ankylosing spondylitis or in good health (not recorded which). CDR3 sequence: CASSLPKESGLRDTQYF. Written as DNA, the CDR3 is TGCGCCAGCAGCTTACCAAAAGAATCTGGGTTGAGAGATACGCAGTATTTT. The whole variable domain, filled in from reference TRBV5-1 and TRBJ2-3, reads KAGVTQTPRYLIKTRGQQVTLSCSPISGHRSVSWYQQTPGQGLQFLFEYFSETQRNKGNFPGRFSGRQFSNSRSEMNVSTLELGDSALYLCASSLPKESGLRDTQYFGPGTRLTVL.